This is a list of T cell receptor beta chains from one sample in a study of OX40 agonist ivuxolimab in advanced cancers. Measured with immunoSEQ multiplex PCR; TCRdb has only the in-frame clones, and not every one. The repertoire holds over 60,000 clones, with 80% to 90% as singletons. The specimen was CD4+ or CD8+ T cells sorted from blood, collected in a trial of the OX40 agonist ivuxolimab. The source of these receptors is an adult with an advanced solid tumor such as melanoma, head and neck, liver or kidney cancer. Both conserved end residues are part of each CDR3. The D gene is left open where the match is weak. A clone size is listed for some rows: how often the clone was seen (once, few, many), or a class if it is expanded.

d_gene	v_gene	abundance	j_gene	CDR3nt	CDR3aa
-	TRBV27	few	TRBJ1-1	TGTGCCAGCAGTTTATACACGGGGATGAACACTGAAGCTTTCTTT	CASSLYTGMNTEAFF
TRBD1	TRBV4-3	-	TRBJ1-6	TGCGCCAGCAGCCAAGATCCATCGGGACAGGGGAATTCACCCCTCCACTTT	CASSQDPSGQGNSPLHF
-	TRBV11-3	-	TRBJ1-1	TGTGCCAGCAGCTTAGATAGTACCACTGAAGCTTTCTTT	CASSLDSTTEAFF
TRBD1	TRBV7-2	once	TRBJ1-3	TGTGCCAGCAGTTCCGGACAGGTCGGTGGAAACACCATATATTTT	CASSSGQVGGNTIYF
-	TRBV25-1	-	TRBJ2-2	TGTGCCAGCAGCGAGATCTACCCCACCGGGGAGCTGTTTTTT	CASSEIYPTGELFF
-	TRBV6-6	-	TRBJ1-2	TGTGCCAGCAGTTTAGCCTCCGGGACGTCGTATGGCTACACCTTC	CASSLASGTSYGYTF
-	TRBV6-5	-	TRBJ2-1	TGTGCCAGCAGTCAGGGACGAGGGACGGATGAGCAGTTCTTC	CASSQGRGTDEQFF
-	TRBV6-5	-	TRBJ2-2	TGTGCCAGCACCCCCCAGCGGAGAACCGGGGAGCTGTTTTTT	CASTPQRRTGELFF
-	TRBV2	-	TRBJ2-1	TGTGCCAGCAGGGCTGACTCTCTCAATGAGCAGTTCTTC	CASRADSLNEQFF
-	TRBV19	-	TRBJ2-3	TGTGCCAGTAGTATACTGACTTTCCCCTCCGCAGATACGCAGTATTTT	CASSILTFPSADTQYF
TRBD1	TRBV10-3	-	TRBJ2-5	TGTGCCATCAGGGGACAGGGCCAAGAGACCCAGTACTTC	CAIRGQGQETQYF
TRBD2	TRBV4-3	-	TRBJ2-5	TGCGCCAGCAGCAGACGCCCACCGGGACTAGCGGGGGGGCCGAGAGAGACCCAGTACTTC	CASSRRPPGLAGGPRETQYF
-	TRBV19	-	TRBJ1-1	TGTGCCAGTAGTATAGGAGGGGGAGCGAACACTGAAGCTTTCTTT	CASSIGGGANTEAFF
TRBD1	TRBV28	-	TRBJ1-5	TGTGCCAGCAGTGGATCAGGGGGCCGCCAGCCCCAGCATTTT	CASSGSGGRQPQHF
-	TRBV29-1	-	TRBJ1-2	TGCAGCGTTTCGACAGAAGGCTACACCTTC	CSVSTEGYTF
-	TRBV4-2	-	TRBJ1-1	TGTGCCAGCAGCGCGGGGAGGGAGGGGTTGATTATGAACACTGAAGCTTTCTTT	CASSAGREGLIMNTEAFF
TRBD1	TRBV5-6	once	TRBJ1-3	TGTGCCAGCAGCTTCTGGACAGGGTTAAAGCTCCAATCTGGAAGCACCATATATTTT	CASSFWTGLKLQSGSTIYF
TRBD1	TRBV5-1	-	TRBJ1-6	TGCGCCAGCAGGCGGGACAGGAATAATTCACCCCTCCACTTT	CASRRDRNNSPLHF
TRBD1	TRBV28	-	TRBJ2-7	TGTGCCAGCAGTTGGGCAGGGGGAGCCTACGAGCAGTACTTC	CASSWAGGAYEQYF